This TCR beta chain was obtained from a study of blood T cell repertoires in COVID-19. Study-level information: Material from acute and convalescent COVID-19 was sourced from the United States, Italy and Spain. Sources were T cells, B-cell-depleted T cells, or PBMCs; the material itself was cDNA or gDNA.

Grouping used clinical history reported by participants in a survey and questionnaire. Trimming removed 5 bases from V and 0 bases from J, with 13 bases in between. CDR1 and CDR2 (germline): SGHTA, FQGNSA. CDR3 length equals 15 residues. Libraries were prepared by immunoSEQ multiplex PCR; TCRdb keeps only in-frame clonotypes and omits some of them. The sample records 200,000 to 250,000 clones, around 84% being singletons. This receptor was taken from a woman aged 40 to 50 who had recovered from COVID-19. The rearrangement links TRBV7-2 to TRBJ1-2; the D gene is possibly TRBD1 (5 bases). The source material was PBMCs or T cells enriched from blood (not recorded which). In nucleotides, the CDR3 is TGTGCCAGCAGCCCCCGGGTAGGGGCTAACTATGGCTACACCTTC. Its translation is CASSPRVGANYGYTF.